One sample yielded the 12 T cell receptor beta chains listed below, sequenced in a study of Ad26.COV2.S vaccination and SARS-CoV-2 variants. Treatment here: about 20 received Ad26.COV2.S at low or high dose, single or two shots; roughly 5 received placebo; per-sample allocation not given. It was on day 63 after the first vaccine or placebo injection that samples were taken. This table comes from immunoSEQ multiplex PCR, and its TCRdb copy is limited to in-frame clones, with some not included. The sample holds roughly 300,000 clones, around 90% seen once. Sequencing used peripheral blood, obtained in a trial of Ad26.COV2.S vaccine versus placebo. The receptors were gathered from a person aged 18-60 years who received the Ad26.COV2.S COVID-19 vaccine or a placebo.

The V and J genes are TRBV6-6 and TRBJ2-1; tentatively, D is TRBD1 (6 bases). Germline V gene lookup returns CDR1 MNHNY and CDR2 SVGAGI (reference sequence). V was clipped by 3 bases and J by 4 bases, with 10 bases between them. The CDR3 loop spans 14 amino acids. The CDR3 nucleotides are TGTGCCAGCAGTTATCGGACAGAGTACAATGAGCAGTTCTTC. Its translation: CASSYRTEYNEQFF.

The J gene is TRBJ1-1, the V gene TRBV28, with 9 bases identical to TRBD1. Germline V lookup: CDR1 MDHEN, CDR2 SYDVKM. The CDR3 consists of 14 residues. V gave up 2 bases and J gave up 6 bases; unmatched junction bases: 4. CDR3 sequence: CASSLGTGFSEAFF. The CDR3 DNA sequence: TGTGCCAGCAGTTTAGGGACAGGGTTCTCTGAAGCTTTCTTT.

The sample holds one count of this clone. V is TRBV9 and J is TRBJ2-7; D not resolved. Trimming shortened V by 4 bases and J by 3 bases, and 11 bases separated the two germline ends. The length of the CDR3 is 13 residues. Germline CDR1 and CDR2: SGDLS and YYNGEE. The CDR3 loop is CASSPNANYEQYF. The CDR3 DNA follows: TGTGCCAGCAGCCCAAACGCTAACTACGAGCAGTACTTC.

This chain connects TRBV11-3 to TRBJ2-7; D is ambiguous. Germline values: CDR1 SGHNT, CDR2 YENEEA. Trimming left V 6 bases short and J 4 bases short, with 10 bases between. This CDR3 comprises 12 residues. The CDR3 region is CASSPGPYEQYF. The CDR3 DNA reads TGTGCCAGCAGTCCCGGCCCTTACGAGCAGTACTTC.

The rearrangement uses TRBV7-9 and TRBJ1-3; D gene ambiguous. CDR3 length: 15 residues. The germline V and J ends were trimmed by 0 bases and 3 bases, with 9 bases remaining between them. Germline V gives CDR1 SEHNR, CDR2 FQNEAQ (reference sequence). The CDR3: CASSLAEWRGNTIYF. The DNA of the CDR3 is TGTGCCAGCAGCTTAGCGGAGTGGCGTGGAAACACCATATATTTT. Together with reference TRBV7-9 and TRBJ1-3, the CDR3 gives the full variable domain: DTGVSQNPRHKITKRGQNVTFRCDPISEHNRLYWYRQTLGQGPEFLTYFQNEAQLEKSRLLSDRFSAERPKGSFSTLEIQRTEQGDSAMYLCASSLAEWRGNTIYFGEGSWLTVV.

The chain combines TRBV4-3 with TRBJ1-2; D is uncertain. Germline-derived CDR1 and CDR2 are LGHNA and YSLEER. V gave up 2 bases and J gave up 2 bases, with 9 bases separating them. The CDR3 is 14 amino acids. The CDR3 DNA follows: TGCGCCAGCAGCCAATGGGCAAGGAACTATGGCTACACCTTC. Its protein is CASSQWARNYGYTF.

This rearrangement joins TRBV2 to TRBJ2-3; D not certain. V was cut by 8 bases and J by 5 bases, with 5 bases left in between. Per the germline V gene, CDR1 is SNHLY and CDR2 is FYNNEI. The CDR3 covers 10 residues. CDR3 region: CASGVDTQYF. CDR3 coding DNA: TGTGCCAGCGGAGTAGATACGCAGTATTTT.

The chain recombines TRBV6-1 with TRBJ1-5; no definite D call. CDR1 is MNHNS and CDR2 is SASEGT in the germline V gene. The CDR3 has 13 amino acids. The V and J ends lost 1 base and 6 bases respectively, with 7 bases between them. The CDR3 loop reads CASSEDRVQPQHF. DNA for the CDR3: TGTGCCAGCAGTGAAGACAGAGTTCAGCCCCAGCATTTT.

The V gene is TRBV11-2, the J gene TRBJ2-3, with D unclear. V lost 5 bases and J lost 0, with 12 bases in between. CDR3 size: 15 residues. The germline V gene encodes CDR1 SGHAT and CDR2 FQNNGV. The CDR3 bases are TGTGCCAGCAGCCAGCACTCCTCTAGCACAGATACGCAGTATTTT. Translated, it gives CASSQHSSSTDTQYF.

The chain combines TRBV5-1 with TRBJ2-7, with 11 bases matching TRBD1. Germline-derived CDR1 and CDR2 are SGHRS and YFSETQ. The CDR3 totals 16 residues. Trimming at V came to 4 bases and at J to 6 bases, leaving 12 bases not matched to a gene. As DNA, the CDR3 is TGCGCCAGCAGCGTGGCCTTGACCGGGACAGGGGGCGAGCAGTACTTC. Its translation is CASSVALTGTGGEQYF.

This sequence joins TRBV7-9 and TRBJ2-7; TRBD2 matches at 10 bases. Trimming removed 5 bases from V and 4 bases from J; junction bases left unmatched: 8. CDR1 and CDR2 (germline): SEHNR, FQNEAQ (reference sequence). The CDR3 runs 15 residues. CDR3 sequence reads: CASSPRPSGSYEQYF. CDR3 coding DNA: TGTGCCAGCAGCCCCCGGCCTAGCGGGAGTTACGAGCAGTACTTC.

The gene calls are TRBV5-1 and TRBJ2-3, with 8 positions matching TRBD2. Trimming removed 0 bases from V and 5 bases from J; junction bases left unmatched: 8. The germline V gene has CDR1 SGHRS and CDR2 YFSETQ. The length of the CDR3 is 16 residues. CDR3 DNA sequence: TGCGCCAGCAGCTTGGCTCTAGCGGGTAAGGGAGATACGCAGTATTTT. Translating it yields CASSLALAGKGDTQYF. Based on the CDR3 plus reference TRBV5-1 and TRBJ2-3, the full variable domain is KAGVTQTPRYLIKTRGQQVTLSCSPISGHRSVSWYQQTPGQGLQFLFEYFSETQRNKGNFPGRFSGRQFSNSRSEMNVSTLELGDSALYLCASSLALAGKGDTQYFGPGTRLTVL.